This T cell receptor beta chain was found in a study of T cells in Graves' hyperthyroidism and ophthalmopathy. Findings and limits, study-wide: Most thyroid clonotypes expanded above 0.001 appeared in blood too.

TCR beta CDR3 regions were amplified from RNA transcripts. A set of HTBI primers served as the primers for a first-round RT-PCR of the TCR CDR3. TCRdb recomputed calls from the multiplex PCR reads with MiXCR, one row per CDR3 protein. This sample has hundreds of thousands of distinct CDR3 sequences; roughly an eighth occur once, and the top ten carry 34%. At least 3 on the Clinical Activity Score was recorded for ophthalmopathy patients, who also had NOSPECS grade at least 4 and duration under 3 months. Germline V gene sequence: CDR1 DFQATT, CDR2 SNEGSKA (reference sequence). The CDR3 has 13 amino acids. V lost 3 bases, J lost 1 base, and 9 bases lay in between. This clonotype has ten or more counts. Its antigen remains unidentified.

The sequence came from a woman in her 40s with Graves' ophthalmopathy. What was sequenced was blood. V and J are TRBV20-1 and TRBJ1-1; D unclear. The DNA for the CDR3 is TGCAGTGCTAGTCGTGTCAGGAACACTGAAGCTTTCTTT. Amino acids: CSASRVRNTEAFF.